The rows below give T cell receptor beta chains drawn from one sample of a study of blood T cell repertoires in COVID-19. Data came from immunoSEQ multiplex PCR; TCRdb stores just in-frame clones and leaves some out. This table has about 160,000 clones, over 80% appearing once. Specimen: peripheral blood. The receptor set was obtained from a woman aged 55-69 years who had recovered from COVID-19. Each CDR3 is given with its conserved first and last residue. The D gene is left open where the match is weak. Clone size appears in some rows only: once, few, many, or a class for an expanded clone.

V gene,J gene,D gene,clone size,CDR3 DNA,CDR3 protein
TRBV5-4,TRBJ2-7,TRBD2,-,TGTGCCAGCAGCCCGGGACTAGCGGAAAGCTCCTACGAGCAGTACTTC,CASSPGLAESSYEQYF
TRBV5-1,TRBJ1-2,-,few,TGCGCCAGCAGCTTAGGAGGGACCAATTCCGGCTACACCTTC,CASSLGGTNSGYTF
TRBV5-1,TRBJ1-5,-,once,TGCGCCAGCAGCCTATCCGGGAGTCAGCCCCAGCATTTT,CASSLSGSQPQHF
TRBV27,TRBJ1-2,-,-,TGTGCCAGCAGTTCGAACTATGGCTACACCTTC,CASSSNYGYTF
TRBV5-1,TRBJ2-2,-,-,TGCGCCAGCAGCTCCTACAGGGTCACCGGGGAGCTGTTTTTT,CASSSYRVTGELFF
TRBV23-1,TRBJ2-1,TRBD1,-,TGCGCCAGCAGTCAATTATTAGGGGACAGGAGGCTAAGCTCCTACAATGAGCAGTTCTTC,CASSQLLGDRRLSSYNEQFF
TRBV2,TRBJ1-5,-,-,TGTGCCAGCAGTGATGGGGCAGGGAATAGGCACCAGCCCCAGCATTTT,CASSDGAGNRHQPQHF
TRBV19,TRBJ2-1,-,-,TGTGCCAGTAGTATATCGGGGTACAATGAGCAGTTCTTC,CASSISGYNEQFF
TRBV19,TRBJ2-3,TRBD1,-,TGTGCCAGTAGTCACGGACAGGGGGCAGATACGCAGTATTTT,CASSHGQGADTQYF
TRBV5-5,TRBJ1-5,-,-,TGTGCCAGCAGCGACGGGGGGACGGAAAGGCCCCAGCATTTT,CASSDGGTERPQHF
TRBV7-9,TRBJ1-3,-,-,TGTGCCAGCAGTTCTACCGACAGGAACAATGGAAACACCATATATTTT,CASSSTDRNNGNTIYF
TRBV9,TRBJ2-1,TRBD1,once,TGTGCCAGCAGCGTAGGAGGGACAGGGCAGTTCTTC,CASSVGGTGQFF
TRBV28,TRBJ2-2,TRBD2,few,TGTGCCAGCAATCCTAGCGGGTGGTTCGCGAACACCGGGGAGCTGTTTTTT,CASNPSGWFANTGELFF
TRBV2,TRBJ1-3,-,-,TGTGCCAGCAGTGAAGCGCCCCAGGTAGACACCATATATTTT,CASSEAPQVDTIYF
TRBV5-5,TRBJ1-3,TRBD1,few,TGTGCCAGCAGCATGGACAGGACCTCTGGAAACACCATATATTTT,CASSMDRTSGNTIYF
TRBV19,TRBJ2-7,-,-,TGTGCCAGTAGTTCCTACGGGGGAGGTTCCTACGAGCAGTACTTC,CASSSYGGGSYEQYF
TRBV28,TRBJ2-1,-,-,TGTGCCAGCAGTTTATGGCGGGGAAGCTCCTACAATGAGCAGTTCTTC,CASSLWRGSSYNEQFF
TRBV28,TRBJ1-1,-,-,TGTGCCACGAAACAGGTTTTTAACACTGAAGCTTTCTTT,CATKQVFNTEAFF
TRBV6-2/TRBV6-3,TRBJ1-2,-,-,TGTGCCAGCAGTTCATCGGCAGGCGCTCTCTATGGCTACACCTTC,CASSSSAGALYGYTF
TRBV11-3,TRBJ2-1,TRBD2,once,TGTGCCAGCAGCTTGGGGCGGGGGTCCTACAATGAGCAGTTCTTC,CASSLGRGSYNEQFF
TRBV2,TRBJ2-3,-,-,TGTGCCAGCACCCCGGGACTCAGCACAGATACGCAGTATTTT,CASTPGLSTDTQYF
TRBV2,TRBJ2-2,-,-,TGTGCCAGCAGTAGGGACTCGCCCGGTGGTGGGGAGCTGTTTTTT,CASSRDSPGGGELFF
TRBV4-2,TRBJ2-5,-,-,TGTGCCAGCAGCCAGTCTGTGGGGGGGGGCGTGGAGACCCAGTACTTC,CASSQSVGGGVETQYF
TRBV11-3,TRBJ2-1,-,-,TGTGCCAGCAGCTTATCGGGGGGCCCTGAGCAGTTCTTC,CASSLSGGPEQFF
TRBV3-1/TRBV3-2,TRBJ2-1,-,-,TGTGCCAGCAGCCGAACCAGCGGTTACTCCAATGAGCAGTTCTTC,CASSRTSGYSNEQFF
TRBV7-9,TRBJ2-3,TRBD2,-,TGTGCCAGCAGCTTATCGGGGGGGCGAAGGACAGATACGCAGTATTTT,CASSLSGGRRTDTQYF
TRBV27,TRBJ1-1,TRBD1,-,TGTGCCAGCAGTATCTCGACAGGGAGGGCTTTCTTT,CASSISTGRAFF
TRBV7-3,TRBJ1-5,TRBD1,few,TGTGCCAGCAGCTTAACGGGACAGGCGAATCAGCCCCAGCATTTT,CASSLTGQANQPQHF
TRBV21-1,TRBJ1-2,-,-,TGTGCCAGCAGCCCTGGGCGGGGGGGCGCAGACTATGGCTACACCTTC,CASSPGRGGADYGYTF
TRBV28,TRBJ2-7,-,-,TGTGCCAGCAGCGCGCCAGGGTTCGAGCAGTACTTC,CASSAPGFEQYF
TRBV5-1,TRBJ2-2,-,-,TGCGCCAGCAGCGGCGGGACCGCCGCTAACGGGGAGCTGTTTTTT,CASSGGTAANGELFF
TRBV10-1,TRBJ2-3,-,once,TGCGCCAGCAGACCCGGTGCAGGTCTTTCCACAGATACGCAGTATTTT,CASRPGAGLSTDTQYF
TRBV5-6,TRBJ2-7,-,-,TGTGCCAGCAGCTTGGGCAGGAACTACGAGCAGTACTTC,CASSLGRNYEQYF
TRBV6-5,TRBJ1-4,TRBD1,-,TGTGCCAGCAGTTACCAACAGGGGGCCGAGCTGTTTTTT,CASSYQQGAELFF
TRBV9,TRBJ2-7,-,once,TGTGCCAGCAGCGTAGACGCTAGACCTTCCTACGAGCAGTACTTC,CASSVDARPSYEQYF
TRBV19,TRBJ1-5,-,once,TGTGCCAGTAGTATAAGGCAGGCTAATCAGCCCCAGCATTTT,CASSIRQANQPQHF
TRBV6-4,TRBJ2-6,-,-,TGTGCCAGCAGTGACTGGGCAGCTGGGGCCAACGTCCTGACTTTC,CASSDWAAGANVLTF
TRBV7-9,TRBJ2-7,-,-,TGTGCCAGCAGCCGCCGAGGGGGAGAGTCCTACGAGCAGTACTTC,CASSRRGGESYEQYF
TRBV19,TRBJ2-3,-,-,TGTGCCAGTAGTTCTCAGGGGGGTGCGGTAACAGATACGCAGTATTTT,CASSSQGGAVTDTQYF
TRBV7-8,TRBJ2-7,-,-,TGTGCCAGCAGCTTAGAACAGAACGAGCAGTACTTC,CASSLEQNEQYF
TRBV16,TRBJ2-7,TRBD2,-,TGTGCCAGCGGTCGTTGGCGGGGGGGTAACTACGAGCAGTACTTC,CASGRWRGGNYEQYF
TRBV6-4,TRBJ2-1,-,medium-sized,TGTGCCAGCAGTGACTCTACTAATGGTGAGCAGTTCTTC,CASSDSTNGEQFF
TRBV28,TRBJ1-2,TRBD1,-,TGTGCCAGCAGTTTAGGACAGGGGGGTGGCTACACCTTC,CASSLGQGGGYTF
TRBV2,TRBJ1-1,-,many,TGTGCCAGCAAGAGGTCAGGGCTCACTGAAGCTTTCTTT,CASKRSGLTEAFF
TRBV28,TRBJ1-2,TRBD1,-,TGTGCCAGCAGTTTATGGGGGACAGGCCCCACTAACTATGGCTACACCTTC,CASSLWGTGPTNYGYTF
TRBV27,TRBJ2-1,-,-,TGTGCCAGCAGTGCTGAGCCGGGACACCCCTACAATGAGCAGTTCTTC,CASSAEPGHPYNEQFF
TRBV6-5,TRBJ2-4,-,-,TGTGCCAGCAGTTACCCCGCAGGGGGGGCCAAAAACATTCAGTACTTC,CASSYPAGGAKNIQYF
TRBV11-3,TRBJ2-3,-,few,TGTGCCAGCAGCCAAAACCCGGGGGGCACAGATACGCAGTATTTT,CASSQNPGGTDTQYF
TRBV4-3,TRBJ2-1,TRBD2,-,TGCGCCAGCAGCCACGAGACTAGCGGGGGGGCGAATGAGCAGTTCTTC,CASSHETSGGANEQFF
TRBV5-6,TRBJ2-1,-,once,TGTGCCAGCAGCTTGTATAATGAGCAGTTCTTC,CASSLYNEQFF
TRBV5-1,TRBJ2-1,TRBD1,-,TGCGCCAGCAGCTTTACGGCAGGGACAGCCTACAATGAGCAGTTCTTC,CASSFTAGTAYNEQFF
TRBV29-1,TRBJ1-1,-,few,TGCAGCGTTGAGGCAGGGGTTAGTACTGAAGCTTTCTTT,CSVEAGVSTEAFF